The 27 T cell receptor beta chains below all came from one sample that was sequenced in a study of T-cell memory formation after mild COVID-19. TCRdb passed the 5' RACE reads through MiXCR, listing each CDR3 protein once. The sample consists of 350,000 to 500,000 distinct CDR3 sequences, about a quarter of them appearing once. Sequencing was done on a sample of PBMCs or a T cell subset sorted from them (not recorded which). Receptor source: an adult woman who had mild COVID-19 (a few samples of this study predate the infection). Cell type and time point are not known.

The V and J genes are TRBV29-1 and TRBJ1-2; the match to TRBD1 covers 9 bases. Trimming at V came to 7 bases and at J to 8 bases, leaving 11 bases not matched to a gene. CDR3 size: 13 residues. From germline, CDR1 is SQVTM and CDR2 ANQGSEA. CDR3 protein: CSGRRGQGDGYTF. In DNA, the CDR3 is TGCAGCGGCCGAAGGGGACAGGGCGACGGCTACACCTTC.

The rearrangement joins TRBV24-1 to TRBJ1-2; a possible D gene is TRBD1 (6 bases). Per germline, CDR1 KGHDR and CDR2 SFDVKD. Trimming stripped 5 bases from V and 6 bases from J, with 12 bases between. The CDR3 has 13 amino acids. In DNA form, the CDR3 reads TGTGCCACCAGTGGTTATACAGGGAATGGCTACACCTTC. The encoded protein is CATSGYTGNGYTF.

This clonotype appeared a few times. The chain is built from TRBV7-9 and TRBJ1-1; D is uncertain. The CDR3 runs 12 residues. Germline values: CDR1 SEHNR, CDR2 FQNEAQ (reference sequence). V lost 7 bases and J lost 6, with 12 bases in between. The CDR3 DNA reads TGTGCCAGCACCTGGGCGGTGGCTGAAGCTTTCTTT. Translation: CASTWAVAEAFF.

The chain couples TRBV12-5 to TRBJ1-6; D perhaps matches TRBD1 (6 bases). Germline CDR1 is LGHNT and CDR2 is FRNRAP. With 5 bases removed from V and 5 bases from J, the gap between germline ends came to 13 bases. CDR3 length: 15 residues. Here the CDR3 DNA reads TGTGCTAGTGGTAACAGGGTCGAGGATAATTCACCCCTCCACTTT. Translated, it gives CASGNRVEDNSPLHF.

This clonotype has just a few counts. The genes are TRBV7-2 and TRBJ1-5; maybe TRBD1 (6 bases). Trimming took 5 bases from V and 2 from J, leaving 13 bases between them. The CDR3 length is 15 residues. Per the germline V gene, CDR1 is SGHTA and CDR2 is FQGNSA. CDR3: CASSAGVNGNQPQHF. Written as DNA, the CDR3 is TGTGCCAGCAGCGCAGGGGTGAACGGCAATCAGCCCCAGCATTTT.

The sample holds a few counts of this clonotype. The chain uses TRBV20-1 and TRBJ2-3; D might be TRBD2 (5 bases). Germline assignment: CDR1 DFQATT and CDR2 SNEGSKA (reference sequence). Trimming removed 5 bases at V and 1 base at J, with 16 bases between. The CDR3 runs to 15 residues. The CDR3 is CSAHTWGAGTDTQYF. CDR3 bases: TGCAGTGCTCATACATGGGGAGCGGGCACAGATACGCAGTATTTT.

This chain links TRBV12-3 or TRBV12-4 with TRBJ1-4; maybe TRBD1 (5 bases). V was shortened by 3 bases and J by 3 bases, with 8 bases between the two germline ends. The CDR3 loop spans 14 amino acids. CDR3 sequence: CASSFARANEKLFF. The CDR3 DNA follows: TGTGCCAGCAGTTTCGCCAGGGCTAATGAAAAACTGTTTTTT.

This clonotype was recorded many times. The CDR3 here is CAISEVSGRRSLYEQYF. The CDR3 DNA follows: TGTGCCATCAGTGAGGTTAGCGGGAGACGATCCCTCTACGAGCAGTACTTC. The rearrangement uses TRBV10-3 and TRBJ2-7; 9 positions match TRBD2. Germline V gene lookup returns CDR1 ENHRY and CDR2 SYGVKD. V was clipped by 2 bases and J by 3 bases; unmatched bases: 11. The CDR3 is 17 residues long.

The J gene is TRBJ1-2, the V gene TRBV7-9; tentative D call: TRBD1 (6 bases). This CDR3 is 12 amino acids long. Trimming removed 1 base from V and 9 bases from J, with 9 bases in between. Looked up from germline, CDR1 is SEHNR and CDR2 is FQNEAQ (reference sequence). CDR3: CASSLGTGSYTF. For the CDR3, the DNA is TGTGCCAGCAGCTTAGGAACAGGGAGCTACACCTTC.

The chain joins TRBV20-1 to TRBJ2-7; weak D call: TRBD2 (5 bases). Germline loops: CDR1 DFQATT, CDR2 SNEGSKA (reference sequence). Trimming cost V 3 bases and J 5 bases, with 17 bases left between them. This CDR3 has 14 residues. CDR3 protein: CSASLTARGNEQYF. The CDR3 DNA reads TGCAGTGCTAGCCTTACAGCGCGAGGGAACGAGCAGTACTTC.

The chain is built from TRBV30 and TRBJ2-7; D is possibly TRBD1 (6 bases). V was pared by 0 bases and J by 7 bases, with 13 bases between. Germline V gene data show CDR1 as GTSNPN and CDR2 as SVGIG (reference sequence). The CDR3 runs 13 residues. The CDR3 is CAWSVTARGEQYF. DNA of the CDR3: TGTGCCTGGAGTGTAACGGCCAGGGGTGAGCAGTACTTC.

CDR3 coding DNA: TGTGCCAGCAGCGTGTCCACCGGGGAGCTGTTTTTT. It codes for CASSVSTGELFF. The gene calls are TRBV9 and TRBJ2-2; the D is unclear. CDR1 is SGDLS and CDR2 is YYNGEE in the germline V gene. V was shortened by 2 bases and J by 4 bases, with 3 bases between the two germline ends. The CDR3 spans 12 residues.

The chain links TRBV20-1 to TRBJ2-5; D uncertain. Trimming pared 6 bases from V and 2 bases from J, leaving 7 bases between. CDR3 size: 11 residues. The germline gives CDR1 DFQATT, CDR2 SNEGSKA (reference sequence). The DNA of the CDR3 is TGCAGTGCCACCACTCAAGAGACCCAGTACTTC. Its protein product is CSATTQETQYF.

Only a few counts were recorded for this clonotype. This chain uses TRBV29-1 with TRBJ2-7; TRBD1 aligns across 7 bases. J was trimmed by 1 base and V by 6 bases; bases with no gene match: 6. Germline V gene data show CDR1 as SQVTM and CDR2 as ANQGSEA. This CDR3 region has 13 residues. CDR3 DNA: TGCAGCGTCAATGGACAGGTGTCCTACGAGCAGTACTTC. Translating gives CSVNGQVSYEQYF.

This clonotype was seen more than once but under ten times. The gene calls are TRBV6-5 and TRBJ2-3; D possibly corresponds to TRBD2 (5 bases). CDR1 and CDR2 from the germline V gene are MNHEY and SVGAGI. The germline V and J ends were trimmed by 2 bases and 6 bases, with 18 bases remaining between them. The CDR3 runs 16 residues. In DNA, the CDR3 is TGTGCCAGCAGTTACGATGAAAAGGACTCTAGGGATACGCAGTATTTT. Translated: CASSYDEKDSRDTQYF.

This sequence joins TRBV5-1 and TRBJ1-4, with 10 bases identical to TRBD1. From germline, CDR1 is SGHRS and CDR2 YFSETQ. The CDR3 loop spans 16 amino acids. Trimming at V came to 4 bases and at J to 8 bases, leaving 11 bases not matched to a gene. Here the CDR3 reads CASSINAGTGDEKLFF. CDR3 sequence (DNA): TGCGCCAGCAGCATAAACGCCGGGACAGGGGACGAAAAACTGTTTTTT.

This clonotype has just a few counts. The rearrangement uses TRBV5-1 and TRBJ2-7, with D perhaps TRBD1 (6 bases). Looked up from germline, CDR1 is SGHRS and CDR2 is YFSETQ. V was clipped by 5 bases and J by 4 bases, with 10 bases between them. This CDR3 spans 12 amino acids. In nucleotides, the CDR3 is TGCGCCAGCAGGACGGACAGTTACGAGCAGTACTTC. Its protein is CASRTDSYEQYF.

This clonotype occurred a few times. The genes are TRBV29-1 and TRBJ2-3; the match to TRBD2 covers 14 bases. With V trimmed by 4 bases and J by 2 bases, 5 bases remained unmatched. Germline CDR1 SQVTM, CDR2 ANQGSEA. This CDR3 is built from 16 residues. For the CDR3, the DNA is TGCAGCGTTGCAGGACTAGCGGGGGGAGACACAGATACGCAGTATTTT. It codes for CSVAGLAGGDTDTQYF.

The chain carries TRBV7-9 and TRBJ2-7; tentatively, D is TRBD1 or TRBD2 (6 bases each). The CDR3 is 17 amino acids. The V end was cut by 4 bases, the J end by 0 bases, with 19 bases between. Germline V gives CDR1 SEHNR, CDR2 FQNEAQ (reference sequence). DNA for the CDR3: TGTGCCAGCAGCTATGGGGGGCCTGGGGGTAGCTCCTACGAGCAGTACTTC. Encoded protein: CASSYGGPGGSSYEQYF. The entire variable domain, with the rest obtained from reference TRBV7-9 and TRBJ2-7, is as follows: DTGVSQNPRHKITKRGQNVTFRCDPISEHNRLYWYRQTLGQGPEFLTYFQNEAQLEKSRLLSDRFSAERPKGSFSTLEIQRTEQGDSAMYLCASSYGGPGGSSYEQYFGPGTRLTVT.

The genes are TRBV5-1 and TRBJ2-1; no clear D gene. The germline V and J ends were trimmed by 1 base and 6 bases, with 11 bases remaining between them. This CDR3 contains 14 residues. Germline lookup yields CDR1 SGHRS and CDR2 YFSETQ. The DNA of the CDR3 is TGCGCCAGCAGCTTGACTGGGTACCTCAATGAGCAGTTCTTC. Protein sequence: CASSLTGYLNEQFF. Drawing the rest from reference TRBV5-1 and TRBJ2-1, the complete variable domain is KAGVTQTPRYLIKTRGQQVTLSCSPISGHRSVSWYQQTPGQGLQFLFEYFSETQRNKGNFPGRFSGRQFSNSRSEMNVSTLELGDSALYLCASSLTGYLNEQFFGPGTRLTVL.

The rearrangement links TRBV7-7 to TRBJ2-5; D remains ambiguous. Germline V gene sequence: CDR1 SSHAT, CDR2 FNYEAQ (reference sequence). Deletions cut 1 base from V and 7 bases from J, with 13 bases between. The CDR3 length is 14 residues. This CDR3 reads CASSLEIRAGTQYF. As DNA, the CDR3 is TGTGCCAGCAGCTTAGAAATCAGAGCTGGGACCCAGTACTTC.

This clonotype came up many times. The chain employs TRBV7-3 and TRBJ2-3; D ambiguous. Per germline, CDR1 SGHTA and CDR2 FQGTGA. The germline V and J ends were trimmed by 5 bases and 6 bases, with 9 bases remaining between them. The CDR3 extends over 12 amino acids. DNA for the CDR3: TGTGCCAGCAGCCAAGGCCGGGATACGCAGTATTTT. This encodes CASSQGRDTQYF. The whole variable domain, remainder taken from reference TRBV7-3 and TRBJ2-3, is GAGVSQTPSNKVTEKGKYVELRCDPISGHTALYWYRQSLGQGPEFLIYFQGTGAADDSGLPNDRFFAVRPEGSVSTLKIQRTERGDSAVYLCASSQGRDTQYFGPGTRLTVL.

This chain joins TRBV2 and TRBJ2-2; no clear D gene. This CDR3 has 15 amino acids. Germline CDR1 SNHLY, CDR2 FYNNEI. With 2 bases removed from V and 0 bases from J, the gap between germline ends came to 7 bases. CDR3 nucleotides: TGTGCCAGCAGTGAACTTGGTTCGAACACCGGGGAGCTGTTTTTT. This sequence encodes CASSELGSNTGELFF.

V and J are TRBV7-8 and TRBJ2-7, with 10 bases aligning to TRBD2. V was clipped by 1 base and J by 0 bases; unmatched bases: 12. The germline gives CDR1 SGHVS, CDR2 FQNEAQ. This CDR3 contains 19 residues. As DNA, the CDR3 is TGTGCCAGCAGCTTAGATGGACTAGCGGTCGTTAAGAGCTCCTACGAGCAGTACTTC. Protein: CASSLDGLAVVKSSYEQYF.

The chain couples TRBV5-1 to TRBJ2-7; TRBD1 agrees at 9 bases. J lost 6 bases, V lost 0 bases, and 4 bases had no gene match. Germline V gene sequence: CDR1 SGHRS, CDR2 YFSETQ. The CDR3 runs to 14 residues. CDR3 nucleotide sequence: TGCGCCAGCAGCTTGGACAGGGGGCAATCCGAGCAGTACTTC. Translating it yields CASSLDRGQSEQYF.

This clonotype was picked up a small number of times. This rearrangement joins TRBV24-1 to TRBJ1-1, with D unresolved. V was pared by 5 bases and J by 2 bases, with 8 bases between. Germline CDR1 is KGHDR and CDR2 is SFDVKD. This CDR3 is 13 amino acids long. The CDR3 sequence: CATSATGNTEAFF. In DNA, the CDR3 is TGTGCCACCAGTGCAACGGGTAACACTGAAGCTTTCTTT.

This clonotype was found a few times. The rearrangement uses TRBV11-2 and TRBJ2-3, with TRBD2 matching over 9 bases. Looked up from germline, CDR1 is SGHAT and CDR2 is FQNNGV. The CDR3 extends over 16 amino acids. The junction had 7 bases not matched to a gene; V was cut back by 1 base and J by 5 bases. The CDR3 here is CASSLAVGLARDTQYF. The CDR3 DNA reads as TGTGCCAGCAGCTTAGCGGTGGGACTAGCAAGAGATACGCAGTATTTT.